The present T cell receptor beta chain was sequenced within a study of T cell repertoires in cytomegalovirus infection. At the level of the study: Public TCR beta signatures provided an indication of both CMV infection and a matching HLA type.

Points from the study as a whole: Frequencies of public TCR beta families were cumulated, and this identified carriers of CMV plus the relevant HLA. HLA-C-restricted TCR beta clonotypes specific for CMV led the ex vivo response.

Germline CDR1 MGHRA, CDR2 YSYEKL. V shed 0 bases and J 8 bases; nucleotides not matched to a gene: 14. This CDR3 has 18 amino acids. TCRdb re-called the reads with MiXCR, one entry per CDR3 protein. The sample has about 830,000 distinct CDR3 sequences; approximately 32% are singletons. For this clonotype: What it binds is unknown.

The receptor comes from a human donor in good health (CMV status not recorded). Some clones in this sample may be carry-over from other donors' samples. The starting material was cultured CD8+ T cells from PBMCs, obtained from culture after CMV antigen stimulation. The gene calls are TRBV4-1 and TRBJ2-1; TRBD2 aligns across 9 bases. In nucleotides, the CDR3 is TGCGCCAGCAGCCAAGAACGCGCCCTTAGCGGGGGAGGGGATGAGCAGTTCTTC. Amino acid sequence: CASSQERALSGGGDEQFF.